This record looks at one TCR beta chain sequence and its context. Antigen: not known. Clones were read by immunoSEQ multiplex PCR, and TCRdb kept only the in-frame ones, dropping some. The sample contains about 55,000 clones, approximately 88% of which appear only once. Time point denoted: pretreatment peripheral blood. This sample is drawn from a study of PD-L1 blockade in urothelial cancer. On the study more broadly: Blood was tested 3 weeks (second dose) and 6 weeks into treatment. Overall study results and limits: Tumor-associated TCR clones expanded more in blood at 3 weeks in patients with durable benefit. Below-median TCR clonality that was measured in pretreatment blood predicted better survival.

The sequenced sample was PBMCs, obtained around atezolizumab (anti-PD-L1) treatment. The clonotype comes from a man aged 50 or older with urothelial cancer.

The CDR3 is CSVEILRTGGPSLNYGYTF. The CDR3 nucleotides read TGCAGCGTTGAGATATTGCGGACGGGAGGTCCCAGCCTAAACTATGGCTACACCTTC. The chain employs TRBV29-1 and TRBJ1-2; D uncertain. The V gene lost 3 bases and the J gene lost 2 bases, with 28 bases spanning the gap. The germline V gene has CDR1 SQVTM and CDR2 ANQGSEA. This CDR3 is 19 amino acids long.